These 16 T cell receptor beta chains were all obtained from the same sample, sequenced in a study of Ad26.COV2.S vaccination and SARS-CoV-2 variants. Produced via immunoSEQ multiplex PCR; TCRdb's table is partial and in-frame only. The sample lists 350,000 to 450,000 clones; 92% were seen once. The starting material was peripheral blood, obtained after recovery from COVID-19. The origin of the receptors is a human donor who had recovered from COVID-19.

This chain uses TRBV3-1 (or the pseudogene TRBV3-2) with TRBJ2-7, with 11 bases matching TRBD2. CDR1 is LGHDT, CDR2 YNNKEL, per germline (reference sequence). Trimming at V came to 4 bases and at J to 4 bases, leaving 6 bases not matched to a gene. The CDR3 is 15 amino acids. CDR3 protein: CASSLLAGGQYEQYF. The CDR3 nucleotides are TGTGCCAGCAGCCTCTTAGCGGGGGGGCAATACGAGCAGTACTTC.

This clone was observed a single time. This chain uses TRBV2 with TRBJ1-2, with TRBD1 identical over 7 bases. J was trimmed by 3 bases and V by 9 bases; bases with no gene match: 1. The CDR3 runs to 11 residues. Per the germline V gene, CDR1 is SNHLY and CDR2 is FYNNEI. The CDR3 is CASQGDYGYTF. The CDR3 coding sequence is TGTGCCAGTCAGGGGGACTATGGCTACACCTTC.

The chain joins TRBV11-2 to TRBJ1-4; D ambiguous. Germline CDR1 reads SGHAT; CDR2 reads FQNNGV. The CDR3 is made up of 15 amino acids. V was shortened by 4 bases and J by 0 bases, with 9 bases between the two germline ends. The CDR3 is CASSYGESTNEKLFF. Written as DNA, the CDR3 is TGTGCCAGCAGCTACGGGGAGTCAACTAATGAAAAACTGTTTTTT.

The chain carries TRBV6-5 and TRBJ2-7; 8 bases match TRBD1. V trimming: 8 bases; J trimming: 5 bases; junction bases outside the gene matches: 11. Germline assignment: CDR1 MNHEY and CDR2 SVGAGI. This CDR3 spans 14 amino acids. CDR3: CASLKAPGGDEQYF. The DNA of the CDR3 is TGTGCCAGCCTTAAAGCGCCAGGGGGCGACGAGCAGTACTTC.

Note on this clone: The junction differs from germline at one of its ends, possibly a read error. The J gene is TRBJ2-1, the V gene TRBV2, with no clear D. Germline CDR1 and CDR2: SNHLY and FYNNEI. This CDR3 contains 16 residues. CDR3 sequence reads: CASSEEFSSSYNERFF. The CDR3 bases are TGTGCCAGCAGTGAAGAGTTTTCGAGCTCCTACAATGAGCGGTTCTTC.

CDR3 sequence: CASSLSGGAYEQFF. The CDR3 nucleotides are TGTGCCAGCAGCTTGAGCGGGGGGGCCTATGAGCAGTTCTTC. The chain joins TRBV11-3 to TRBJ2-1; 10 positions match TRBD2. Germline V gene data show CDR1 as SGHNT and CDR2 as YENEEA. Losses at the gene ends were 3 bases for V and 8 bases for J; bases not matched to a gene: 4. The CDR3 contains 14 residues.

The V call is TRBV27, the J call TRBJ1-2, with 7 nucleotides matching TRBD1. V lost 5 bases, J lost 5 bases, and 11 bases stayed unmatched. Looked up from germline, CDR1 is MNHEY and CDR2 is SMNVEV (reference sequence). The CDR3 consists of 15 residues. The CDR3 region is CASSRVRDSIYGYTF. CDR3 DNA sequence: TGTGCCAGCAGTAGGGTTCGGGACAGCATATATGGCTACACCTTC.

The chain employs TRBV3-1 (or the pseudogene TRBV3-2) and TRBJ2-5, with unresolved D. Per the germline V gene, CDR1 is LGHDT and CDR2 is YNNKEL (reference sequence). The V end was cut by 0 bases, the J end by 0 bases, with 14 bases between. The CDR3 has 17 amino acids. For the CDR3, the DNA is TGTGCCAGCAGCCAAGATCCCAAGAATCGATACCAAGAGACCCAGTACTTC. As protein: CASSQDPKNRYQETQYF.

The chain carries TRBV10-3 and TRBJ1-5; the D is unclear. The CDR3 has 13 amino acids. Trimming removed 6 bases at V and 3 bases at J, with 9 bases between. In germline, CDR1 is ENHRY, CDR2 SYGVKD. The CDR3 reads CAIRNEINQPQHF. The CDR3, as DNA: TGTGCCATCAGGAACGAGATCAATCAGCCCCAGCATTTT.

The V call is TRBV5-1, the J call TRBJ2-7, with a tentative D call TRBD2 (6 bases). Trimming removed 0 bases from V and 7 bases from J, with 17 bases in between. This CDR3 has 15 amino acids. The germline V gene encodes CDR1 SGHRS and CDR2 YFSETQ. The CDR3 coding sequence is TGCGCCAGCAGCTTGGAGGTCGGCTACCGGGGGGAGCAGTACTTC. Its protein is CASSLEVGYRGEQYF.

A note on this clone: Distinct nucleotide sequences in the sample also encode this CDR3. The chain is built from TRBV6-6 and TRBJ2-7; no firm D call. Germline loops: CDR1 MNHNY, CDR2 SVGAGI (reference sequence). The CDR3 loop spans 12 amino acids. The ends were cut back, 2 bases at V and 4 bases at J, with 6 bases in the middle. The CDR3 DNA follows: TGTGCCAGCAGTTACGGAACATACGAGCAGTACTTC. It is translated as CASSYGTYEQYF.

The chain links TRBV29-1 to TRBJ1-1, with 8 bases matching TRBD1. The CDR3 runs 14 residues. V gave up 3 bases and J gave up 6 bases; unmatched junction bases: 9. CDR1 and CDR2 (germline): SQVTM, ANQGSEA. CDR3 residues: CSVDLGQGSSEAFF. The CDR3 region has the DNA TGCAGCGTTGATCTAGGACAGGGAAGCTCTGAAGCTTTCTTT. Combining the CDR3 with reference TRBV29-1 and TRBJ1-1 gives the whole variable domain SAVISQKPSRDICQRGTSLTIQCQVDSQVTMMFWYRQQPGQSLTLIATANQGSEATYESGFVIDKFPISRPNLTFSTLTVSNMSPEDSSIYLCSVDLGQGSSEAFFGQGTRLTVV.

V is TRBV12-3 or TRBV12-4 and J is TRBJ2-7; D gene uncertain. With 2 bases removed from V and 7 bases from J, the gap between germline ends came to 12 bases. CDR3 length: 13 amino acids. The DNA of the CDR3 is TGTGCCAGCAGTTTAATCACTCGAGGAGAGCAGTACTTC. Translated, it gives CASSLITRGEQYF.

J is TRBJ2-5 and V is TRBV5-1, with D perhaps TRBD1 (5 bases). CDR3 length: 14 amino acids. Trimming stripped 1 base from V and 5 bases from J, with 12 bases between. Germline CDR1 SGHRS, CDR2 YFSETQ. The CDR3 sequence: CASSLFREAETQYF. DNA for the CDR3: TGCGCCAGCAGCTTGTTCAGGGAAGCGGAGACCCAGTACTTC.

The CDR3 sequence is CASSELGSGYGYTF. The DNA for the CDR3 is TGTGCCAGCAGTGAACTCGGGTCGGGCTATGGCTACACCTTC. This rearrangement joins TRBV6-1 to TRBJ1-2; D gene ambiguous. This CDR3 has 14 amino acids. The V gene's germline CDR1 is MNHNS and CDR2 SASEGT. V dropped 2 bases and J dropped 4 bases, with 11 bases sitting between them.

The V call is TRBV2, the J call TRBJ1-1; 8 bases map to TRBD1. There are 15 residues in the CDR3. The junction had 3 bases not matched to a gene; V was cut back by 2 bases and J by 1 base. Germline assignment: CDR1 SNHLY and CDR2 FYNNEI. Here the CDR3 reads CASSEQGARNTEAFF. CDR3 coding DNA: TGTGCCAGCAGTGAACAGGGGGCGAGGAACACTGAAGCTTTCTTT.